The present entry profiles one T cell receptor (beta chain) with its context. Its antigen is not known. This sample was taken from a study of a mutant IDH1 vaccine in newly diagnosed glioma. Study context: Treatment recipients were about 60% male and about 40% female, and their mean age was about 39 years. Standard pretreatment was either radiotherapy, temozolomide, or, for most, radiochemotherapy with temozolomide.

With 5 bases removed from V and 5 bases from J, the gap between germline ends came to 12 bases. CDR1 and CDR2 from the germline V gene are SGHNT and YENEEA. CDR3 length: 13 amino acids. The time point was: week 35, safety follow-up. Topical imiquimod accompanied each vaccine dose, which consisted of 300 ug of mutant IDH1 20-mer peptide. Patients carried new grade 3 or 4 IDH1-mutant astrocytomas lacking nuclear ATRX. Some clones are missing from TCRdb's copy, which holds only in-frame ones; the method was immunoSEQ multiplex PCR. This table has around 26,000 clones, approximately 82% appearing once. This clonotype was obtained from a man aged 25-45 years with glioma. The source material was PBMCs, sampled from a glioma patient whose treatment included an IDH1 peptide vaccine. The gene calls are TRBV11-3 and TRBJ1-1; a weak D match, TRBD1 (5 bases). This chain's CDR3 is CASSRLEGTEAFF. The CDR3 DNA sequence: TGTGCCAGCAGCCGTCTCGAGGGGACTGAAGCTTTCTTT.